The 4 T cell receptor beta chains in this list originate from one sample, sequenced in a study of T cell responses to AZD1222 COVID-19 vaccine. The assay was immunoSEQ multiplex PCR, and TCRdb's table has in-frame clones only and misses some. The sample lists about 93,000 clones, roughly 86% occurring once. Sequenced material: peripheral blood, taken on day 0 of MenACWY control vaccination. The receptors here all came from an adult in good health.

This chain uses TRBV14 with TRBJ2-7; TRBD1 agrees at 10 bases. Germline-derived CDR1 and CDR2 are SGHDN and FVKESK. Trimming cost V 5 bases and J 3 bases; bases outside gene matches: 4. The CDR3 is made up of 14 amino acids. The CDR3, as DNA: TGTGCCAGCAGCTTGGGGACAGGGGTCTACGAGCAGTACTTC. Amino acid sequence: CASSLGTGVYEQYF.

The V call is TRBV7-2, the J call TRBJ2-7; 14 bases agree with TRBD2. J lost 6 bases, V lost 5 bases, and 3 bases had no gene match. The CDR3 sequence is 14 residues long. The V gene's germline CDR1 is SGHTA and CDR2 FQGNSA. The CDR3 spells CASSRGLAGVEQYF. For the CDR3, the DNA is TGTGCCAGCAGCCGGGGACTAGCGGGGGTCGAGCAGTACTTC.

This chain links TRBV28 with TRBJ1-6, with D maybe TRBD1 (5 bases). Per the germline V gene, CDR1 is MDHEN and CDR2 is SYDVKM. Between the trimmed V and J ends, which lost 7 bases and 10 bases, there was a span of 11 bases. This CDR3 spans 12 amino acids. The CDR3, as DNA: TGTGCCAGCACAGGGACGGGGTCACCCCTCCACTTT. Residues: CASTGTGSPLHF. Full variable domain (rest looked up from reference TRBV28 and TRBJ1-6): DVKVTQSSRYLVKRTGEKVFLECVQDMDHENMFWYRQDPGLGLRLIYFSYDVKMKEKGDIPEGYSVSREKKERFSLILESASTNQTSMYLCASTGTGSPLHFGNGTRLTVT.

The chain couples TRBV15 to TRBJ1-1, with TRBD1 as a possible D gene (6 bases). There are 16 residues in the CDR3. CDR1 and CDR2 from the germline V gene are LNHNV and YYDKDF (reference sequence). The V end was cut by 3 bases, the J end by 0 bases, with 14 bases between. This CDR3 is CATSRVRGGVNTEAFF. In DNA, the CDR3 is TGTGCCACCAGCAGGGTACGGGGGGGCGTGAACACTGAAGCTTTCTTT.